The text below deals with one TCR beta chain. Germline lookup yields CDR1 MDHEN and CDR2 SYDVKM. Trimming removed 4 bases at V and 0 bases at J, with 10 bases between. The CDR3 length is 14 residues. This sample stems from a study of T cell responses to AZD1222 COVID-19 vaccine. Libraries were prepared by immunoSEQ multiplex PCR; TCRdb keeps only in-frame clonotypes and omits some of them. The table lists some 180,000 clones, 91% of them singletons. The sample consisted of peripheral blood, taken 28 days after the second AZD1222 dose. This clonotype was sampled from an adult who received the AZD1222 COVID-19 vaccine. The V and J genes are TRBV28 and TRBJ2-7; the D gene is possibly TRBD1 (5 bases). For the CDR3, the DNA is TGTGCCAGCAGTTCCAGGGCGGCCTCCTACGAGCAGTACTTC. Translation gives CASSSRAASYEQYF.